This T cell receptor beta chain was found in a study of relationships among human T cell subsets (dated by TCRdb to about 2010). About the investigation overall: Eight distinct blood T cell populations were sequenced: pan T, CD8 cytotoxic, regulatory, Th1, Th2, naive plus transitional, activated and memory cells.

Overall results and qualifications from the work: A CD4+CD8+ double-positive population could not be ruled out by the bead-based sorting. V, D and J usage, CDR3 length and N-nucleotide additions showed no statistically significant differences among the seven subsets. The substantial sharing of CDR3s among Th1, Th2 and regulatory T cells was interpreted as suggesting that cell fate choices are stochastic. Over 50% of CD8+ cytotoxic sequences belonged to clones with over 100 reads, whereas regulatory and Th2 subsets showed few such clones.

About this clonotype itself: Which antigen it targets is not known. Base-call qualities are not available, and no considerably larger clone is one nucleotide away.

Starting from positively selected CD4+ cells, anti-CD25 beads were used to select CD4+CD25+ regulatory T cells. Miltenyi superparamagnetic beads coated with subset-specific monoclonal antibodies were used to isolate the T cell subsets. Peripheral blood was used as the source from which all T cell populations were isolated. Ficoll separation was used to obtain mononuclear cells from whole blood, after which anti-CD14 microbeads were used to deplete monocytes. Right after isolation, the cell populations were resuspended in RNAprotect reagent. Libraries were constructed by multiplex PCR. The sequencer listed for this sample is 454 GS FLX. Semiquantitative ARM-PCR was used to amplify the TCR alpha and beta CDR3 regions from mRNA. ARM-PCR used tagged nested gene-specific primers, after which communal superprimers carried out exponential amplification. Before the second amplification round was performed on first-round PCR products, the nested primers were removed by exonuclease. The amplicons were sequenced on the 454 platform, which can rapidly sequence millions of DNA fragments without cloning bias. A read mappable to both V and J germline segments was defined as an effective read. The original pipeline was this. IRmap was used to assign reads to germline V, D and J segments, relying on pyromap, a Smith-Waterman modification adapted to 454 sequencing errors. D-beta assignments were filtered using cutoffs set at the 99th percentile of alignment scores from simulated random sequences. CDR3 was defined as the amino acids lying between the conserved V-segment Y[YFLI]C motif and the J-segment [FW]GXGT motif. A compound Poisson process model, previously applied to large-scale EST data, was used to estimate repertoire diversity. A procedure for detecting cross-contamination was applied so that sample contamination could be argued against as the origin of shared CDR3s. The public sequencing data were trimmed at Q25 with fastp and processed into clonotypes with MiXCR by TCRdb, which kept only in-frame beta chains. One record per CDR3 amino acid sequence lists the most common genes and DNA. TCRdb, not the authors, supplied the V and J calls. The sample profile shows more than 13,000 distinct CDR3 sequences; approximately 60% of them were found once. The ten largest clones add up to 2% to 2.5% of the sample.

The germline V gene encodes CDR1 DFQATT and CDR2 SNEGSKA (reference sequence). Reading from cysteine to phenylalanine, the CDR3 counts 16 amino acids. The kept DNA is CDR3 alone, 48 bases in frame from the first base. V is trimmed back by 1 base and J by 7 bases, and the junction contains 10 bases that no gene match accounts for. This sequence was found in a man aged 40-50 years in good health. The sample consisted of Tregs sorted from blood. The chain joins TRBV20-1 to TRBJ2-1, and 10 junction bases match TRBD2. The DNA sequence is given as TGCAGTGCTAGAGCCCCGACCCCTAGCGGGAGAAATGAGCAGTTCTTC. This gives the protein CSARAPTPSGRNEQFF.